These T cell receptor beta chains were read from a single sample in a study of CD8 T cells in cerebrospinal fluid in Alzheimer's disease. TCRdb reprocessed the 10x single-cell sequencing reads and stores each CDR3 protein as one record, lacking DNA. The sample totals over 650 distinct CDR3 sequences. The sample consisted of cerebrospinal fluid. The receptors here all came from a human donor with Parkinson's disease. The CDR3 runs from the conserved cysteine through the conserved F or W. Each record gives: J gene, V gene, clone size, CDR3 protein. Where a row states a size, it is once, few, many or the class of an expanded clone; other rows omit it.

TRBJ1-2 TRBV29-1 medium-sized CSVSRERGRNYGYTF
TRBJ2-7 TRBV15 large CATSRDDVGTYEQYF
TRBJ2-5 TRBV12-3/TRBV12-4 large CASTPGQGSRVETQYF
TRBJ2-5 TRBV7-3 large CASSFGRGSGFQETQYF
TRBJ2-5 TRBV2 medium-sized CASSLGGEGLGQETQYF
TRBJ1-1 TRBV6-6 medium-sized CASSDGQNTEAFF
TRBJ2-2 TRBV7-3 medium-sized CASSLQRGLNTGELFF
TRBJ2-5 TRBV5-5 large CASSLGSLAGGETQYF
TRBJ2-3 TRBV5-7 medium-sized CASSFDGGGPWSTDTQYF
TRBJ1-3 TRBV11-2 NA CASSFQGGSGNTIYF
TRBJ2-1 TRBV20-1 NA CSAKAGGDNEQFF